Following are 7 T cell receptor beta chains from one sample sequenced in a study of vaccination and CD4 T cells after COVID-19. As to treatment: approximately 9-day PBMC culture with coronavirus spike peptide pools or control peptides (ViraFEST assay). No antigen is known for these receptors. The Oncomine TCR Beta short-read assay was applied to DNA of cultured CD4+ T cells. MiXCR, applied by TCRdb to the PCR reads, yields one record per CDR3 protein. The data contain roughly 20,000 distinct CDR3 sequences, 70% to 80% of them singletons. The source material was CD4+ T cells from blood, cultured in vitro. Every receptor here comes from a human donor who had recovered from COVID-19.

The CDR3: CASSLTASGSVRTDTQYF. In nucleotides, the CDR3 is TGTGCCAGCAGCTTAACGGCTAGCGGGAGTGTCCGCACAGATACGCAGTATTTT. The rearrangement joins TRBV7-3 to TRBJ2-3, with TRBD2 matching over 10 bases. After removal of 0 bases from V and 1 base from J, the junction contained 7 bases not matched to a gene. Germline V CDR1 and CDR2: SGHTA, FQGTGA. The CDR3 totals 18 residues.

The chain combines TRBV27 with TRBJ1-2, with 8 bases matching TRBD1. Germline values: CDR1 MNHEY, CDR2 SMNVEV (reference sequence). The V gene end was trimmed by 2 bases and the J gene end by 1 base; junction bases not matched to a gene: 3. There are 15 residues in the CDR3. The CDR3 region has the DNA TGTGCCAGCAGTTTACGGACAGGGTTTAACTATGGCTACACCTTC. It encodes CASSLRTGFNYGYTF.

The rearrangement links TRBV11-3 to TRBJ2-3; D gene uncertain. The CDR3 is 14 residues long. The V and J ends lost 5 bases and 4 bases respectively, with 13 bases between them. The germline gives CDR1 SGHNT, CDR2 YENEEA. In DNA, the CDR3 is TGTGCCAGCAGCCCACACCCCCGCGCAGATACGCAGTATTTT. This encodes CASSPHPRADTQYF. Full variable domain (missing parts from reference TRBV11-3 and TRBJ2-3): EAGVVQSPRYKIIEKKQPVAFWCNPISGHNTLYWYLQNLGQGPELLIRYENEEAVDDSQLPKDRFSAERLKGVDSTLKIQPAELGDSAVYLCASSPHPRADTQYFGPGTRLTVL.

The table lists this clonotype with a count of one. The chain carries TRBV27 and TRBJ1-1, with 7 bases that match TRBD1. The CDR3 covers 16 residues. In germline, CDR1 is MNHEY, CDR2 SMNVEV (reference sequence). J gave up 0 bases and V 5 bases, and 9 bases lay outside the gene matches. The CDR3 nucleotides are TGTGCCAGCAGTCCTAAGACAGGGCCCCTGAACACTGAAGCTTTCTTT. It translates to CASSPKTGPLNTEAFF.

The chain is built from TRBV6-1 and TRBJ1-3, with D tentatively TRBD1 (6 bases). The CDR3 is 14 residues long. V was trimmed by 5 bases and J by 2 bases, leaving 10 bases between them. From germline, CDR1 is MNHNS and CDR2 SASEGT. CDR3: CASSRGATGNTIYF. CDR3 DNA sequence: TGTGCCAGCAGTAGGGGGGCTACTGGAAACACCATATATTTT.

This chain uses TRBV20-1 with TRBJ2-3, with D uncertain. Trimming stripped 3 bases from V and 6 bases from J, with 10 bases between. Per the germline V gene, CDR1 is DFQATT and CDR2 is SNEGSKA (reference sequence). The CDR3 length is 12 residues. The CDR3 DNA reads as TGCAGTGCTAGTCTTCAACCCGATACGCAGTATTTT. Protein: CSASLQPDTQYF.

The CDR3 coding sequence is TGTGCCAGCAGCTTAGCGGGGGGGCGGGAAAAACTGTTTTTT. This gives the protein CASSLAGGREKLFF. V is TRBV7-4 and J is TRBJ1-4; D perhaps matches TRBD1 (6 bases). There are 14 residues in the CDR3. The V gene lost 0 bases and the J gene lost 8 bases, with 10 bases spanning the gap. The germline V gene encodes CDR1 SGHVT and CDR2 SQSDAQ.